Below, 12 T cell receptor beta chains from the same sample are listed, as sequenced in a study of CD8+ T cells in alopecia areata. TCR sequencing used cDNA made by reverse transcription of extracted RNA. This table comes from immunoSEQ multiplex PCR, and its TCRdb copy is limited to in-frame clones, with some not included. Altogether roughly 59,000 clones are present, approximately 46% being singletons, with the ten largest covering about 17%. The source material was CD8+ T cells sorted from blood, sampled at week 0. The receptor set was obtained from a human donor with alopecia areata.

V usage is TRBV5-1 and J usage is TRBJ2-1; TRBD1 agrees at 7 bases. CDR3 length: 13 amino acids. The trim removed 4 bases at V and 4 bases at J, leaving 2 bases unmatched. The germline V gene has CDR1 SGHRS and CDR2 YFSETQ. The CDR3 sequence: CASSLTGYNEQFF. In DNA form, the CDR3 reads TGCGCCAGCAGCCTGACAGGGTACAATGAGCAGTTCTTC.

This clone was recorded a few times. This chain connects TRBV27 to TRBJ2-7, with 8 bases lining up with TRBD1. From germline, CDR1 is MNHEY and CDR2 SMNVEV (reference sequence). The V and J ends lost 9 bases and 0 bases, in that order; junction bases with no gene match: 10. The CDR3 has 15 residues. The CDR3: CASMPGQEFSYEQYF. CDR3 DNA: TGTGCCAGTATGCCGGGACAGGAATTCTCCTACGAGCAGTACTTC.

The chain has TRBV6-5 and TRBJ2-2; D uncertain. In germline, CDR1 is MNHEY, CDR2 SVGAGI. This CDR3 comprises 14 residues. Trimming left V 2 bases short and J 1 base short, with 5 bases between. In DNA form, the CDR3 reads TGTGCCAGCAGTTACAAACTGAACACCGGGGAGCTGTTTTTT. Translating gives CASSYKLNTGELFF.

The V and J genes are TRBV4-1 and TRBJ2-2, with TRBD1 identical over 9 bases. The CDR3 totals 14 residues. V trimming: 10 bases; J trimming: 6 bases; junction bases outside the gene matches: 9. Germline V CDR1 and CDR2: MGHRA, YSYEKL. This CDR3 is CATRTGEGSGELFF. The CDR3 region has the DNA TGCGCCACCCGGACAGGGGAGGGGTCCGGGGAGCTGTTTTTT.

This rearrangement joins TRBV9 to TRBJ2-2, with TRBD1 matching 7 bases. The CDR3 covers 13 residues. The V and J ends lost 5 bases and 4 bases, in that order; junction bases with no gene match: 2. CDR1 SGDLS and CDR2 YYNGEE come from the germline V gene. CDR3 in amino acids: CASSAGGTGELFF. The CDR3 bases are TGTGCCAGCAGTGCAGGGGGCACCGGGGAGCTGTTTTTT.

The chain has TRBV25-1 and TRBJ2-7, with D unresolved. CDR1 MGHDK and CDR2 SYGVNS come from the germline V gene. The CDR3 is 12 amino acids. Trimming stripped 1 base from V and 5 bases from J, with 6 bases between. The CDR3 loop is CASSELDHEQYF. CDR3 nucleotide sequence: TGTGCCAGCAGTGAATTGGACCACGAGCAGTACTTC.

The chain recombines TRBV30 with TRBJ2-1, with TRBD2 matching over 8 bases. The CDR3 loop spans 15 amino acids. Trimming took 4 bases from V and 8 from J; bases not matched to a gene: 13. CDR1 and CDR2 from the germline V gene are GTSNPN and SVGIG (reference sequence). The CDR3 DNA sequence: TGTGCCTGGACTTTTGGAGCGGGAGATCTTGATGAGCAGTTCTTC. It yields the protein CAWTFGAGDLDEQFF.

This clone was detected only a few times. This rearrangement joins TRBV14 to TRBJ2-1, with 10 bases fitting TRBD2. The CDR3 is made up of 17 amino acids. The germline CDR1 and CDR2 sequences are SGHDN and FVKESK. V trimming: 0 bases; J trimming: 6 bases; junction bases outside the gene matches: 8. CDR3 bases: TGTGCCAGCAGCCAAGATACTCTAGCGGGAGCTCTCAATGAGCAGTTCTTC. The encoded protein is CASSQDTLAGALNEQFF.

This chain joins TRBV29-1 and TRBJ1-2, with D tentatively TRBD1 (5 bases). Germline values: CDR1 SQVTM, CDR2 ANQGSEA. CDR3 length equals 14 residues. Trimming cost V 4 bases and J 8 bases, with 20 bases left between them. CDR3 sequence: CSVGGGEVSRGYTF. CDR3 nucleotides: TGCAGCGTTGGCGGGGGGGAGGTGTCGCGCGGCTACACCTTC.

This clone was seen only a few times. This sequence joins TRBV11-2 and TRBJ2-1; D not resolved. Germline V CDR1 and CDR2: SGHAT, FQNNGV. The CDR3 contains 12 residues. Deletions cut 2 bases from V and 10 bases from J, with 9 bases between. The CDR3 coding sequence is TGTGCCAGCAGCTTATCGGTGGGGGAGCAGTTCTTC. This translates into CASSLSVGEQFF.

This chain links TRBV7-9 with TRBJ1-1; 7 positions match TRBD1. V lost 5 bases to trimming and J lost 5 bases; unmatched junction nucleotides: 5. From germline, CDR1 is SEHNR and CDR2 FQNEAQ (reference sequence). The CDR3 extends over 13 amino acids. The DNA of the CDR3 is TGTGCCAGCAGCGCAGGGGGTAGGACTGAAGCTTTCTTT. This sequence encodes CASSAGGRTEAFF.

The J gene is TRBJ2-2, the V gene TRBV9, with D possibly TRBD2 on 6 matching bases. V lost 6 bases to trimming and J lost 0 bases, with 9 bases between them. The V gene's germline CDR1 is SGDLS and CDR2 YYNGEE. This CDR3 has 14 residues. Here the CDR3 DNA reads TGTGCCAGCAACGGGAGAACGAACACCGGGGAGCTGTTTTTT. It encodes CASNGRTNTGELFF.